This record covers a single TCR beta chain. The antigen is not known. The entry originates in a study of cytomegalovirus exposure and HLA in healthy donors. General study results and limits: CMV antigen specificity of a few CMV-associated chains was confirmed in vitro. Reported results showed that the classifier diagnosed cytomegalovirus status with high specificity and sensitivity. According to the study, roughly 160 TCR beta chains were cytomegalovirus-associated.

CDR3 length: 16 amino acids. The trim removed 6 bases at V and 2 bases at J, leaving 13 bases unmatched. CDR1 is SQVTM and CDR2 is ANQGSEA in the germline V gene. Assay: immunoSEQ multiplex PCR; the TCRdb copy retains only in-frame clones and omits some. Altogether 150,000 to 200,000 clones are present, 75% to 95% being singletons, with the ten largest covering roughly 3%. The roughly 120-subject validation cohort, separate from the roughly 700-subject first cohort, included the donors. The chain combines TRBV29-1 with TRBJ1-2; the match to TRBD1 covers 9 bases. The clonotype was recovered from a woman under 30 in good health and CMV-seropositive. The source material was PBMCs. In DNA, the CDR3 is TGCAGCGTCCTACCGGGACAGGGTCCTCCAAACTATGGCTACACCTTC. This gives the protein CSVLPGQGPPNYGYTF. Full variable domain (outside the CDR3, taken from reference TRBV29-1 and TRBJ1-2): SAVISQKPSRDICQRGTSLTIQCQVDSQVTMMFWYRQQPGQSLTLIATANQGSEATYESGFVIDKFPISRPNLTFSTLTVSNMSPEDSSIYLCSVLPGQGPPNYGYTFGSGTRLTVV.